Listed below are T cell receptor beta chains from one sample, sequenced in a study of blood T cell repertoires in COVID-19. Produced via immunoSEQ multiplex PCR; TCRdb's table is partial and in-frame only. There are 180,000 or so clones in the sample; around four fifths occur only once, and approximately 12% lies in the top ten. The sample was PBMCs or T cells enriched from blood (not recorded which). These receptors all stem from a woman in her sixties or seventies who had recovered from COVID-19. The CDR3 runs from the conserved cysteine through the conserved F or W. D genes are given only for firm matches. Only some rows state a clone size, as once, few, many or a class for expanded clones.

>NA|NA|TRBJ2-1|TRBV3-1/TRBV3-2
CASSLPGLEQFF
TGTGCCAGCAGCCTTCCGGGACTGGAGCAGTTCTTC
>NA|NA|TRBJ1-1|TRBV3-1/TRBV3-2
CASSWGTQRPTEAFF
TGTGCCAGCAGCTGGGGGACTCAACGCCCCACTGAAGCTTTCTTT
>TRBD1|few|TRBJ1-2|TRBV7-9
CASSRGQGNYGYTF
TGTGCCAGCAGCCGCGGACAGGGAAACTATGGCTACACCTTC
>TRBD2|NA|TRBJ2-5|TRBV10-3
CAISGGGKETQYF
TGTGCCATCAGTGGCGGGGGTAAAGAGACCCAGTACTTC
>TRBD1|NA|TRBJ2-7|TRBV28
CASSLVVARTGSYEQYF
TGTGCCAGCAGTTTAGTCGTAGCCCGGACAGGGTCCTACGAGCAGTACTTC
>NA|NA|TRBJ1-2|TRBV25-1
CASSDPSREWGYTF
TGTGCCAGCAGTGACCCAAGCAGGGAATGGGGCTACACCTTC
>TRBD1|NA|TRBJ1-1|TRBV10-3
CAISEQGSSVEAFF
TGTGCCATCAGTGAACAGGGGTCCTCGGTTGAAGCTTTCTTT
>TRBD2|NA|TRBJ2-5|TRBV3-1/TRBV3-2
CASSQGRTSGEETQYF
TGTGCCAGCAGCCAAGGTCGGACTAGCGGGGAGGAGACCCAGTACTTC
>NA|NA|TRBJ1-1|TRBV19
CASRSENTEAFF
TGTGCCAGTAGGTCAGAGAACACTGAAGCTTTCTTT
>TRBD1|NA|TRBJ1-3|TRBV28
CASSSTGTGNTIYF
TGTGCCAGCAGTTCGACAGGGACTGGAAACACCATATATTTT
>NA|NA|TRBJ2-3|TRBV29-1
CSVATGTQYF
TGCAGCGTTGCAACGGGTACGCAGTATTTT
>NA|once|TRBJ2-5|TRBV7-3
CASSLTREIGETQYF
TGTGCCAGCAGCTTAACACGAGAAATCGGAGAGACCCAGTACTTC
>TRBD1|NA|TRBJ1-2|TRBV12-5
CASGPNRDRGHGYTF
TGTGCTAGTGGTCCGAACCGGGACAGGGGCCATGGCTACACCTTC
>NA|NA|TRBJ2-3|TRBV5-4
CASSLATDTQYF
TGTGCCAGCAGCTTGGCGACAGATACGCAGTATTTT
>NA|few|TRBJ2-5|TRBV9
CASSVSSSRQETQYF
TGTGCCAGCAGCGTCTCGTCCTCCCGGCAAGAGACCCAGTACTTC
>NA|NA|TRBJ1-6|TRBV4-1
CASSQDVRSPLHF
TGCGCCAGCAGCCAAGATGTGAGGTCACCCCTCCACTTT
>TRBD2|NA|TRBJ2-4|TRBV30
CAWSVRLAGVGIQYF
TGTGCCTGGAGTGTACGACTAGCGGGAGTAGGCATTCAGTACTTC
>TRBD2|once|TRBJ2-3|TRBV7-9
CASGTRGGRADTQYF
TGTGCCAGCGGAACGCGGGGGGGCCGGGCAGATACGCAGTATTTT
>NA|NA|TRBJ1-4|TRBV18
CATTPSVRFATNEKLFF
TGTGCCACCACACCCTCCGTTCGGTTTGCAACTAATGAAAAACTGTTTTTT
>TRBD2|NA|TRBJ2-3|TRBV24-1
CAARLAGMMDTQYF
TGTGCCGCCAGACTAGCGGGGATGATGGATACGCAGTATTTT
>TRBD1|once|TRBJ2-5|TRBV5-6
CASSYGTEETQYF
TGTGCCAGCAGCTACGGGACAGAAGAGACCCAGTACTTC
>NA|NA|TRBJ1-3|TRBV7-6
CASSLFQGSSGNTIYF
TGTGCCAGCAGCTTATTCCAGGGGAGCTCTGGAAACACCATATATTTT
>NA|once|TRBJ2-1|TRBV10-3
CATLADSSSYNEQFF
TGTGCCACCTTAGCGGATTCAAGCTCCTACAATGAGCAGTTCTTC
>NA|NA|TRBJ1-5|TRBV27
CASSFAGNQPQHF
TGTGCCAGCAGTTTCGCGGGGAATCAGCCCCAGCATTTT